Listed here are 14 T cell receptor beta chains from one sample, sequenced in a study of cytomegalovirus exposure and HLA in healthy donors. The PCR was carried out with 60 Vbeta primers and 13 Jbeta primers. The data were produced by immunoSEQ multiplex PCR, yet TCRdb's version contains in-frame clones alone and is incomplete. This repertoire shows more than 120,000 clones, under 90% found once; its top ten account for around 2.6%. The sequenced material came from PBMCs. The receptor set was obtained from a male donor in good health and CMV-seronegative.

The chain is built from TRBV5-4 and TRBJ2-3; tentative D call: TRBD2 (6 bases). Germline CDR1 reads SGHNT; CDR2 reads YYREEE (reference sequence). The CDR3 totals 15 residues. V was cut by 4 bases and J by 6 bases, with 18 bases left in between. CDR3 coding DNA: TGTGCCAGCAGCCTGGGACTTGCCCCGTTGGATACGCAGTATTTT. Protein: CASSLGLAPLDTQYF.

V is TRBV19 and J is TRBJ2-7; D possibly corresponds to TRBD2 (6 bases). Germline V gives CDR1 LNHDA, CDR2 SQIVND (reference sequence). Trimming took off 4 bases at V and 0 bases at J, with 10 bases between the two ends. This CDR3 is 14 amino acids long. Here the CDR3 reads CASSNLASSYEQYF. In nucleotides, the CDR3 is TGTGCCAGTAGTAACCTAGCGTCCTCCTACGAGCAGTACTTC. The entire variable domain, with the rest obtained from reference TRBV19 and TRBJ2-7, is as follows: DGGITQSPKYLFRKEGQNVTLSCEQNLNHDAMYWYRQDPGQGLRLIYYSQIVNDFQKGDIAEGYSVSREKKESFPLTVTSAQKNPTAFYLCASSNLASSYEQYFGPGTRLTVT.

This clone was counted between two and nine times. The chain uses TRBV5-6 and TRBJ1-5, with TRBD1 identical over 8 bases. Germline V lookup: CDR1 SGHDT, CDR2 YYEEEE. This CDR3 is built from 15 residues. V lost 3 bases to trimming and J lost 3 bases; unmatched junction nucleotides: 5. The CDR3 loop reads CASSWGTGINQPQHF. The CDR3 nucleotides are TGTGCCAGCAGCTGGGGGACAGGAATCAATCAGCCCCAGCATTTT.

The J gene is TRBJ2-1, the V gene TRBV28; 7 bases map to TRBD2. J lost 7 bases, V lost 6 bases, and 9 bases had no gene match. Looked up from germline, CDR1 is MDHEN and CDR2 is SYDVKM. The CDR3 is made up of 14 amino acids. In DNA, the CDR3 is TGTGCCAGCAGCCAGGGACTAAATACAAATGAGCAGTTCTTC. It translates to CASSQGLNTNEQFF.

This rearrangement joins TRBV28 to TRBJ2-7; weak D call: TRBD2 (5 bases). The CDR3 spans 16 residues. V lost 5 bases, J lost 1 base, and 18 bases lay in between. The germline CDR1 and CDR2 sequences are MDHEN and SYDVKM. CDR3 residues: CASSGGHRIRSYEQYF. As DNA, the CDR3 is TGTGCCAGCAGTGGAGGTCATAGAATAAGGTCCTACGAGCAGTACTTC.

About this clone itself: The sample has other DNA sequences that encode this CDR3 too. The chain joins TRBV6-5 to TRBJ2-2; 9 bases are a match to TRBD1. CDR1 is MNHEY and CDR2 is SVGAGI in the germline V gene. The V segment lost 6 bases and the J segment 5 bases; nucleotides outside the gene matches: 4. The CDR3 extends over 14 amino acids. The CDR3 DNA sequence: TGTGCCAGCAGCGGGACAGGGCCTACCGGGGAGCTGTTTTTT. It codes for CASSGTGPTGELFF.

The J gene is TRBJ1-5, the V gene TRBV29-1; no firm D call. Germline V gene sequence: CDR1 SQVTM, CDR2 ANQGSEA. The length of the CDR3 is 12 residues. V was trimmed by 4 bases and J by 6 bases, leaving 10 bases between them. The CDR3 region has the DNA TGCAGCGTTGGGGCAGGAGGTCAGCCCCAGCATTTT. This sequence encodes CSVGAGGQPQHF.

CDR3 DNA sequence: TGTGCCAGCAGCTCGAGCTCTAGCGGGAGTCGTCTTTCCGTCGGAGAGCTGTTTTTT. Translation gives CASSSSSSGSRLSVGELFF. This chain connects TRBV9 to TRBJ2-2; 10 bases agree with TRBD2. V was clipped by 4 bases and J by 11 bases; unmatched bases: 23. The CDR3 has 19 amino acids. Germline V gene lookup returns CDR1 SGDLS and CDR2 YYNGEE.

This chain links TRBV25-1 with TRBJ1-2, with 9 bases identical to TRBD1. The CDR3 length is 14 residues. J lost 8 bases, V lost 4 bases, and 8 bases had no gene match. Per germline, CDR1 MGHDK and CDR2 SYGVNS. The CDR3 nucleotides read TGTGCCAGCAGTGTAGGGACAGGGATCGTCGGCTACACCTTC. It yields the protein CASSVGTGIVGYTF.

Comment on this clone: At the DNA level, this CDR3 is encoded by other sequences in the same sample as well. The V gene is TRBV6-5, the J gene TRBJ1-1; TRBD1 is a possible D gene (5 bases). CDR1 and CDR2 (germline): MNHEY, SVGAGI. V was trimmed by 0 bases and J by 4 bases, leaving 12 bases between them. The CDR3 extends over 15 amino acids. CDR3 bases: TGTGCCAGCAGTTACTCGATTCAGGGAGGCACTGAAGCTTTCTTT. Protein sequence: CASSYSIQGGTEAFF.

The DNA of the CDR3 is TGTGCCAGCAGGCTTCCAGGGTCATACAAGCAGTACTTC. This sequence encodes CASRLPGSYKQYF. V gene TRBV6-5 combines with J gene TRBJ2-7; tentatively, D is TRBD1 (5 bases). From germline, CDR1 is MNHEY and CDR2 SVGAGI. Trimming stripped 6 bases from V and 8 bases from J, with 17 bases between. The CDR3 length is 13 residues.

The CDR3 DNA reads as TGTGCCAGCAGCTCCCAGGGTCGTTTGTCCTACGAGCAGTACTTC. Its protein is CASSSQGRLSYEQYF. The chain joins TRBV7-3 to TRBJ2-7; D is possibly TRBD1 (5 bases). The CDR3 runs 15 residues. The ends were cut back, 4 bases at V and 1 base at J, with 14 bases in the middle. CDR1 and CDR2 from the germline V gene are SGHTA and FQGTGA.

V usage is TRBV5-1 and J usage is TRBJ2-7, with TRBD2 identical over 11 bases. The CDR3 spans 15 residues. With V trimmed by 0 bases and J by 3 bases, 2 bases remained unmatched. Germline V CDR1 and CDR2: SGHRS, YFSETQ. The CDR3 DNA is TGCGCCAGCAGCTTGGGACTAGCGGGATACTACGAGCAGTACTTC. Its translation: CASSLGLAGYYEQYF.

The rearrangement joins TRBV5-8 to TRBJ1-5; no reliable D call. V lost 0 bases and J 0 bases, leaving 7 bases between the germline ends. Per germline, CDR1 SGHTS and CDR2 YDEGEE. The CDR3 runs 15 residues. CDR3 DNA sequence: TGTGCCAGCAGCTTGGGCCCCTATAGCAATCAGCCCCAGCATTTT. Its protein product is CASSLGPYSNQPQHF.